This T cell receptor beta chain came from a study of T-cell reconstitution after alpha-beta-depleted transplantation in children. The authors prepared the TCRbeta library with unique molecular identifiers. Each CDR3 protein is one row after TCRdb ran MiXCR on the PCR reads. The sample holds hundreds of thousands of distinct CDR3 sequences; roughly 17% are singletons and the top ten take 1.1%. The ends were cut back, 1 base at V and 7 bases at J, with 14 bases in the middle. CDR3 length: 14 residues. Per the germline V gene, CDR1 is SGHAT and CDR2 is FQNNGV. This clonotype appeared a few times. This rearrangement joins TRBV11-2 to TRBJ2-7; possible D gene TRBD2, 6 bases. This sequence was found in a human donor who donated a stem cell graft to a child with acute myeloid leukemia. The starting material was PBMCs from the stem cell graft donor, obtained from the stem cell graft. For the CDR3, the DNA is TGTGCCAGCAGCTTAGTCGGGACGGCGGGGGAGCAGTACGTC. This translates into CASSLVGTAGEQYV.